This TCR beta chain was captured in a study of cytomegalovirus exposure and HLA in healthy donors. Study-level background: According to later analysis, the same platform produced the roughly 120 validation and several hundred first-cohort repertoires. Study-level results: The classifier, whose performance was assessed in both the original and validation cohorts, reportedly diagnosed cytomegalovirus status with high specificity and sensitivity.

Using immunoSEQ multiplex PCR, the repertoire was profiled, and TCRdb retains in-frame clones only, with some absent. The profile shows 140,000 to 150,000 clones, approximately 91% of them singletons. From germline, CDR1 is SGHDN and CDR2 FVKESK. The V end was cut by 0 bases, the J end by 6 bases, with 12 bases between. The CDR3 covers 15 residues. It was the roughly 110-subject validation cohort, separate from the approximately 680-subject first cohort, to which the donors belonged. Details on this clone: Its antigen is not known.

The gene calls are TRBV14 and TRBJ2-1; D is possibly TRBD2 (7 bases). This clonotype originated in a man between 18 and 29 years old in good health and CMV-seronegative. Sequenced material: PBMCs. This CDR3 reads CASSQDPGGLNEQFF. The CDR3 DNA is TGTGCCAGCAGCCAAGATCCCGGGGGGCTCAATGAGCAGTTCTTC.